The clone carrying this T cell receptor beta chain appeared a few times. The data were obtained in a study of blood T cell repertoires in COVID-19. The wider study: Collection of acute and convalescent COVID-19 samples took place in the United States, Italy and Spain. From T cells, B-cell-depleted T cells, or PBMCs came the material, which was cDNA or gDNA.

As originally analysed: Amplification from reference gene primers served as the basis for estimated nucleated cell counts. Repertoires were generated with immunoSEQ multiplex PCR, while TCRdb's copy carries only in-frame clones and drops some. Clonal size and the V and J genes are those of that table, whereas D and trimming came from the DNA. The repertoire holds approximately 94,000 clones, with about 77% as singletons. This clonotype was sampled from a woman in her 70s with acute or convalescent COVID-19. The specimen was peripheral blood.

CDR3 sequence reads: CASSTPVNTEAFF. Written as DNA, the CDR3 is TGTGCCAGCAGCACCCCAGTGAACACTGAAGCTTTCTTT. V and J are TRBV9 and TRBJ1-1; no clear D gene. With 4 bases removed from V and 0 bases from J, the gap between germline ends came to 7 bases. The length of the CDR3 is 13 residues. Germline V lookup: CDR1 SGDLS, CDR2 YYNGEE.